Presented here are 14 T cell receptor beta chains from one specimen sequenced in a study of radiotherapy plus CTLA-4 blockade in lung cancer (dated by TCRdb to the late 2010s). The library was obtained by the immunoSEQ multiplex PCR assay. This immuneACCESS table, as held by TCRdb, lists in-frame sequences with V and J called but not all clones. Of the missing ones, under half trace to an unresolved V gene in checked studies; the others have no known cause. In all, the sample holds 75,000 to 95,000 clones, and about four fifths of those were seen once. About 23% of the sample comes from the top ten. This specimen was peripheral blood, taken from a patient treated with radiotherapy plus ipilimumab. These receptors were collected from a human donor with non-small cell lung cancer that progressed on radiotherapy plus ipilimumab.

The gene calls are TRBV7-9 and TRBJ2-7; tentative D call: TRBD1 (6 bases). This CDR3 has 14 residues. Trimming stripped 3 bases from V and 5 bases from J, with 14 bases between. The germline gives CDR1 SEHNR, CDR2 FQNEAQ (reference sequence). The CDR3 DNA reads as TGTGCCAGCAGCTTTAGATTACAGGGCGACGAGCAGTACTTC. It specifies CASSFRLQGDEQYF.

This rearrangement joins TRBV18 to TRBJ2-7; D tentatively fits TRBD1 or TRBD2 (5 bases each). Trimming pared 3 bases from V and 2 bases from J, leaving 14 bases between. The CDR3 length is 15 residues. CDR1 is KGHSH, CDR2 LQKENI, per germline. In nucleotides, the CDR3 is TGTGCCAGCTCACCTGGGACGGGCCTTACCTACGAGCAGTACTTC. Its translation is CASSPGTGLTYEQYF. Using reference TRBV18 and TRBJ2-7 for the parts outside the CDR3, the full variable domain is NAGVMQNPRHLVRRRGQEARLRCSPMKGHSHVYWYRQLPEEGLKFMVYLQKENIIDESGMPKERFSAEFPKEGPSILRIQQVVRGDSAAYFCASSPGTGLTYEQYFGPGTRLTVT.

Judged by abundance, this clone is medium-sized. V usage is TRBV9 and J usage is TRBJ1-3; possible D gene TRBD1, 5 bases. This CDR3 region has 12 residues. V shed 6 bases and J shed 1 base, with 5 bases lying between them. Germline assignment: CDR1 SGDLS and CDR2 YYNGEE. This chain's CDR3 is CASTGSGNTIYF. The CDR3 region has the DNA TGTGCCAGCACAGGGTCTGGAAACACCATATATTTT.

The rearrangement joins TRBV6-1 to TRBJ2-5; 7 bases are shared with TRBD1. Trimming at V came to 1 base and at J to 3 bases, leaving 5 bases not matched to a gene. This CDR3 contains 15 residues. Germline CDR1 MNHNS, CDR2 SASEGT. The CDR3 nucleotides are TGTGCCAGCAGTGAAGTTGGGACAGCAAAAGAGACCCAGTACTTC. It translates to CASSEVGTAKETQYF.

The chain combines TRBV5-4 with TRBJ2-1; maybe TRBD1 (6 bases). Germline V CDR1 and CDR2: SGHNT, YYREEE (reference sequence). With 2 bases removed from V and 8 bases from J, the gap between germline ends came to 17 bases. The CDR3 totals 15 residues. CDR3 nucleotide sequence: TGTGCCAGCAGCTTTGCAACAGGGCTCGTGGATGAGCAGTTCTTC. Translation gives CASSFATGLVDEQFF.

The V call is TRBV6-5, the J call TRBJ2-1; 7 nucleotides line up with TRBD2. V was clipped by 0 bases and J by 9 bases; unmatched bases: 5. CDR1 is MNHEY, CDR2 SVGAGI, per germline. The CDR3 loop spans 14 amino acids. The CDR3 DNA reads TGTGCCAGCAGTTACTCAGCGGGACGGGGTGAGCAGTTCTTC. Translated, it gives CASSYSAGRGEQFF.

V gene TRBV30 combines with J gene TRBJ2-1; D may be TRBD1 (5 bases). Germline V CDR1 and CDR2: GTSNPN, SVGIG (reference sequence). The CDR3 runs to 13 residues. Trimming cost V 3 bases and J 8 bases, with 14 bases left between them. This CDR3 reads CAWRVQALHEQFF. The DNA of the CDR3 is TGTGCCTGGAGGGTACAGGCCCTCCATGAGCAGTTCTTC.

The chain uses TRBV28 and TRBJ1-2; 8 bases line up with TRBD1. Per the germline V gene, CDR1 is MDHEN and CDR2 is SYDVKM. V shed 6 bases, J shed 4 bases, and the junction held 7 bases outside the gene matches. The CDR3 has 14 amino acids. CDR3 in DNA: TGTGCCAGCAGGGCGGGACAGGTAACCTATGGCTACACCTTC. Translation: CASRAGQVTYGYTF.

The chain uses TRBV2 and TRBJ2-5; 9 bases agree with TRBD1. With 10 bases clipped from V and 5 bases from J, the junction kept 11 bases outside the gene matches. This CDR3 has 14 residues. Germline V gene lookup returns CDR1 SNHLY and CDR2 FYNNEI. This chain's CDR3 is CATSRGTGTETQYF. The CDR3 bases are TGTGCCACTAGTCGAGGGACAGGGACTGAGACCCAGTACTTC. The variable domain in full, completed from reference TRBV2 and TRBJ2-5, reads EPEVTQTPSHQVTQMGQEVILRCVPISNHLYFYWYRQILGQKVEFLVSFYNNEISEKSEIFDDQFSVERPDGSNFTLKIRSTKLEDSAMYFCATSRGTGTETQYFGPGTRLLVL.

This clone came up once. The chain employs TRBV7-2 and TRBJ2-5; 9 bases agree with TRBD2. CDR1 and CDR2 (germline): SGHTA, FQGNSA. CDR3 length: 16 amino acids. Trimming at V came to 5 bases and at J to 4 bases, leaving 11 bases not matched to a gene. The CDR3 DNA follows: TGTGCCAGCAGCCCCCTAGCGGGGAATGGGCTAGAGACCCAGTACTTC. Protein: CASSPLAGNGLETQYF.

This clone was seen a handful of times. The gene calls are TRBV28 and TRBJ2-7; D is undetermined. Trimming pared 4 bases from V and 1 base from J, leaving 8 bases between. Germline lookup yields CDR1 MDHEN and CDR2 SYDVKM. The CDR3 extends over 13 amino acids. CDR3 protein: CASSYGPSYEQYV. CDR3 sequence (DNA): TGTGCCAGCAGTTACGGACCTTCCTACGAGCAGTACGTC.

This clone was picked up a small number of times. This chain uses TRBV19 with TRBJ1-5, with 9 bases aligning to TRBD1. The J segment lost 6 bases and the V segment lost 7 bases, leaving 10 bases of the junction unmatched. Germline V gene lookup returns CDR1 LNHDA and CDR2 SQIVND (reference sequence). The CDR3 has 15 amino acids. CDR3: CASTLGTGFSQPQHF. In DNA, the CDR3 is TGTGCCAGTACCCTGGGGACAGGGTTTAGTCAGCCCCAGCATTTT.

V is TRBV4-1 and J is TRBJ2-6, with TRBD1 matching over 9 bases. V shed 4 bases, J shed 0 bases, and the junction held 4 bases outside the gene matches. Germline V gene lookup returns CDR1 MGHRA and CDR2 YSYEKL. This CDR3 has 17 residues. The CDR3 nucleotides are TGCGCCAGCAGCCCACGGACAGGGGACTCTGGGGCCAACGTCCTGACTTTC. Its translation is CASSPRTGDSGANVLTF.

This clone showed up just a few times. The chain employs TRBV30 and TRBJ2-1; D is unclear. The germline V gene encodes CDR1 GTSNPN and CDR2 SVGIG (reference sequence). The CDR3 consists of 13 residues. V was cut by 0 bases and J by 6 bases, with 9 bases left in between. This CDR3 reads CAWSVQVANEQFF. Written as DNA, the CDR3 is TGTGCCTGGAGTGTACAAGTGGCCAATGAGCAGTTCTTC.